These 3 T cell receptor beta chains were sequenced from one sample in a study of sequential checkpoint blockade in melanoma. Treatment of the sample: randomized to nivolumab then ipilimumab (arm A) or the reverse (arm B). Sequencing used immunoSEQ multiplex PCR; TCRdb keeps in-frame clones, though not all of them. This table has 31,000 or so clones, 75% to 90% appearing once. Here the sequenced sample was CD8+ T cells sorted from blood (inferred from file names), taken from a patient given nivolumab and ipilimumab in sequence. The receptor set was obtained from a human donor with melanoma.

This chain's CDR3 is CASSQVWGGPDTEAFF. For the CDR3, the DNA is TGCGCCAGCAGCCAAGTATGGGGGGGGCCGGACACTGAAGCTTTCTTT. The V gene is TRBV4-3, the J gene TRBJ1-1; perhaps TRBD1 as D (6 bases). Germline loops: CDR1 LGHNA, CDR2 YSLEER. The CDR3 loop spans 16 amino acids. Trimming pared 1 base from V and 3 bases from J, leaving 15 bases between.

The V call is TRBV28, the J call TRBJ2-1; 14 bases map to TRBD2. The CDR3 is 17 residues long. Germline CDR1 MDHEN, CDR2 SYDVKM. V lost 6 bases and J lost 3; bases outside the gene matches: 7. CDR3 coding DNA: TGTGCCAGCAGCTCCGGGACTAGCGGGAGTTTCTACAATGAGCAGTTCTTC. The encoded protein is CASSSGTSGSFYNEQFF.

This chain links TRBV7-9 with TRBJ2-1, with a weak D call TRBD2 (6 bases). V dropped 10 bases and J dropped 2 bases, with 9 bases sitting between them. CDR1 and CDR2 from the germline V gene are SEHNR and FQNEAQ (reference sequence). The CDR3 covers 12 residues. CDR3 bases: TGTGCCACCGCGGGACCCTACAATGAGCAGTTCTTC. Residues: CATAGPYNEQFF. The variable domain in full, completed from reference TRBV7-9 and TRBJ2-1, reads DTGVSQNPRHKITKRGQNVTFRCDPISEHNRLYWYRQTLGQGPEFLTYFQNEAQLEKSRLLSDRFSAERPKGSFSTLEIQRTEQGDSAMYLCATAGPYNEQFFGPGTRLTVL.